The next 29 T cell receptor beta chains were all read from a single sample in a study of T cell responses to AZD1222 COVID-19 vaccine (dated by TCRdb to 2020 to 2023). The receptor library was made with the immunoSEQ multiplex PCR assay. The table was pulled from immuneACCESS by TCRdb, which kept in-frame rearrangements only. Such tables lose some clones; where checked, under half of the loss comes from unresolved V genes, and the rest has no known cause. The sample contains about 160,000 clones, about 90% of them found a single time. The ten largest account for around 5.9% of the sample. Taken with the paper, the label for time point translates to: baseline before first vaccination. Sequencing used peripheral blood, obtained on day 0 of AZD1222 vaccination. Receptors were obtained from an adult in good health.

V gene TRBV4-1 combines with J gene TRBJ2-6; D unresolved. V dropped 4 bases and J dropped 0 bases, with 7 bases sitting between them. The germline V gene encodes CDR1 MGHRA and CDR2 YSYEKL. The length of the CDR3 is 15 residues. The CDR3 here is CASSPLSSGANVLTF. CDR3 bases: TGCGCCAGCAGCCCCCTTAGCTCTGGGGCCAACGTCCTGACTTTC.

The CDR3 DNA follows: TGTGCCAGCAGCCGGGACAGGGCTCATGGCTACACCTTC. Protein sequence: CASSRDRAHGYTF. The J gene is TRBJ1-2, the V gene TRBV9, with TRBD1 identical over 9 bases. Germline V gene data show CDR1 as SGDLS and CDR2 as YYNGEE. This CDR3 is built from 13 residues. Unmatched junction bases numbered 4, after V lost 4 bases and J lost 6 bases.

This rearrangement joins TRBV6-6 to TRBJ2-6; possibly TRBD2 for D (7 bases). Looked up from germline, CDR1 is MNHNY and CDR2 is SVGAGI (reference sequence). Trimming pared 6 bases from V and 0 bases from J, leaving 12 bases between. The CDR3 is made up of 16 amino acids. This CDR3 is CASRRGPFSGANVLTF. The CDR3 DNA reads TGTGCCAGCAGGCGGGGGCCGTTCTCTGGGGCCAACGTCCTGACTTTC.

This clone appeared a single time. V and J are TRBV7-3 and TRBJ2-1; D gene unclear. Germline V lookup: CDR1 SGHTA, CDR2 FQGTGA. The CDR3 covers 15 residues. Trimming left V 5 bases short and J 8 bases short, with 19 bases between. The CDR3 nucleotides read TGTGCCAGCAGCGAGGACGGACGCCCGGGCGATGAGCAGTTCTTC. It yields the protein CASSEDGRPGDEQFF. Filled out from reference TRBV7-3 and TRBJ2-1, the complete variable domain reads GAGVSQTPSNKVTEKGKYVELRCDPISGHTALYWYRQSLGQGPEFLIYFQGTGAADDSGLPNDRFFAVRPEGSVSTLKIQRTERGDSAVYLCASSEDGRPGDEQFFGPGTRLTVL.

Note on this clone: This CDR3 is also generated by other DNA sequences in the sample. This chain links TRBV11-2 with TRBJ1-4; TRBD1 might be the D (5 bases). The CDR3 sequence is 13 residues long. Germline CDR1 reads SGHAT; CDR2 reads FQNNGV. With 1 base removed from V and 8 bases from J, the gap between germline ends came to 8 bases. DNA of the CDR3: TGTGCCAGCAGCTTAGTAGGGGACGAAAAACTGTTTTTT. Translation gives CASSLVGDEKLFF. The variable domain in full, completed from reference TRBV11-2 and TRBJ1-4, reads EAGVAQSPRYKIIEKRQSVAFWCNPISGHATLYWYQQILGQGPKLLIQFQNNGVVDDSQLPKDRFSAERLKGVDSTLKIQPAKLEDSAVYLCASSLVGDEKLFFGSGTQLSVL.

This clone was counted a single time. The chain couples TRBV28 to TRBJ2-7; TRBD2 agrees at 12 bases. Trimming at V came to 2 bases and at J to 7 bases, leaving 6 bases not matched to a gene. The CDR3 contains 15 residues. Germline CDR1 MDHEN, CDR2 SYDVKM. CDR3 sequence reads: CASSLIASGRVEQYF. The CDR3 bases are TGTGCCAGCAGTTTAATCGCTAGCGGGAGGGTTGAGCAGTACTTC.

The chain couples TRBV28 to TRBJ1-1, with D unclear. Germline CDR1 MDHEN, CDR2 SYDVKM. This CDR3 is 11 amino acids long. Trimming took 8 bases from V and 11 from J, leaving 15 bases between them. The chain's CDR3 is CASRGDGGAFF. CDR3 DNA sequence: TGTGCCAGCCGCGGTGACGGCGGGGCTTTCTTT.

The chain is built from TRBV6-6 and TRBJ1-1; D is possibly TRBD1 (6 bases). The CDR3 length is 15 residues. Germline lookup yields CDR1 MNHNY and CDR2 SVGAGI (reference sequence). V shed 5 bases and J shed 0 bases, with 13 bases lying between them. The DNA for the CDR3 is TGTGCCAGCAGTCACGCGGGACACATGAACACTGAAGCTTTCTTT. Encoded protein: CASSHAGHMNTEAFF.

For the CDR3, the DNA is TGTGCCAGCAGTTTAAGCGGGGGGGCGGAGAATGAGCAGTTCTTC. Translated, it gives CASSLSGGAENEQFF. V and J are TRBV6-4 and TRBJ2-1; 10 bases align to TRBD2. J gave up 7 bases and V 5 bases, and 8 bases lay outside the gene matches. Germline assignment: CDR1 MRHNA and CDR2 SNTAGT. The CDR3 is 15 amino acids.

The CDR3 region is CASRHLGQGFQPQHF. The CDR3, as DNA: TGTGCCAGCAGACACTTAGGACAGGGGTTTCAGCCCCAGCATTTT. V is TRBV6-5 and J is TRBJ1-5; 9 bases map to TRBD1. The germline CDR1 and CDR2 sequences are MNHEY and SVGAGI. V lost 6 bases and J lost 6; bases outside the gene matches: 9. The CDR3 extends over 15 amino acids.

The chain is built from TRBV5-1 and TRBJ1-2; no clear D gene. The length of the CDR3 is 14 residues. The germline CDR1 and CDR2 sequences are SGHRS and YFSETQ. V dropped 0 bases and J dropped 8 bases, with 14 bases sitting between them. This CDR3 is CASSLGGSPYGYTF. The CDR3 region has the DNA TGCGCCAGCAGCTTGGGTGGCAGCCCCTACGGCTACACCTTC. Using reference TRBV5-1 and TRBJ1-2 for the parts outside the CDR3, the full variable domain is KAGVTQTPRYLIKTRGQQVTLSCSPISGHRSVSWYQQTPGQGLQFLFEYFSETQRNKGNFPGRFSGRQFSNSRSEMNVSTLELGDSALYLCASSLGGSPYGYTFGSGTRLTVV.

The rearrangement uses TRBV6-5 and TRBJ2-7; 7 bases match TRBD1. The CDR3 is 14 residues long. The germline V gene encodes CDR1 MNHEY and CDR2 SVGAGI. Unmatched junction bases numbered 4, after V lost 4 bases and J lost 1 base. CDR3 loop: CASSSGTASYEQYF. CDR3 bases: TGTGCCAGCAGTTCCGGGACAGCGTCCTACGAGCAGTACTTC.

The V call is TRBV27, the J call TRBJ2-3, with TRBD2 identical over 9 bases. Germline assignment: CDR1 MNHEY and CDR2 SMNVEV (reference sequence). This CDR3 comprises 17 residues. The J segment lost 0 bases and the V segment lost 0 bases, leaving 4 bases of the junction unmatched. The CDR3: CASSLSAGGHSTDTQYF. The CDR3 DNA follows: TGTGCCAGCAGTTTATCGGCGGGGGGGCATAGCACAGATACGCAGTATTTT.

This clone was detected once. The J gene is TRBJ1-5, the V gene TRBV10-3; 9 nucleotides line up with TRBD1. Germline trimming cut 10 bases from V and 5 bases from J; bases unmatched to any gene: 12. Germline values: CDR1 ENHRY, CDR2 SYGVKD. The CDR3 is 15 residues long. The CDR3 DNA sequence: TGTGCCACCGTCGGGGACAGGGAGACCCATCAGCCCCAGCATTTT. This sequence encodes CATVGDRETHQPQHF.

This chain links TRBV2 with TRBJ2-5; D uncertain. The germline CDR1 and CDR2 sequences are SNHLY and FYNNEI. Trimming removed 4 bases from V and 2 bases from J, with 8 bases in between. The CDR3 loop spans 13 amino acids. The CDR3 is CASSGAPQETQYF. The CDR3 DNA reads TGTGCCAGCAGTGGCGCCCCACAAGAGACCCAGTACTTC.

The chain combines TRBV18 with TRBJ1-1; possible D gene TRBD1, 5 bases. The germline gives CDR1 KGHSH, CDR2 LQKENI. The CDR3 contains 13 residues. Trimming stripped 1 base from V and 6 bases from J, with 9 bases between. In DNA form, the CDR3 reads TGTGCCAGCTCACCACAAGGGGTGGCTGAAGCTTTCTTT. This codes for CASSPQGVAEAFF.

The rearrangement uses TRBV10-3 and TRBJ1-4, with TRBD1 matching over 8 bases. CDR3 length: 13 residues. Germline CDR1 is ENHRY and CDR2 is SYGVKD. V shed 2 bases and J 10 bases; nucleotides not matched to a gene: 3. As DNA, the CDR3 is TGTGCCATCAGTGAGGGACAGGGAGGAAAACTGTTTTTT. Protein sequence: CAISEGQGGKLFF.

The genes are TRBV5-6 and TRBJ1-1; D remains ambiguous. V was cut by 4 bases and J by 11 bases, with 21 bases left in between. The CDR3 extends over 14 amino acids. Germline CDR1 SGHDT, CDR2 YYEEEE. In DNA, the CDR3 is TGTGCCAGCAGCCCACCGGCGGCACTTTCCGGGGCTTTCTTT. Encoded protein: CASSPPAALSGAFF.

This sequence joins TRBV15 and TRBJ2-3; D is undetermined. V was pared by 5 bases and J by 0 bases, with 12 bases between. Germline CDR1 reads LNHNV; CDR2 reads YYDKDF (reference sequence). This CDR3 has 15 residues. Here the CDR3 DNA reads TGTGCCACCAGCCGACTGCCCGGTAGCACAGATACGCAGTATTTT. Protein product: CATSRLPGSTDTQYF.

V gene TRBV7-9 combines with J gene TRBJ2-7; 9 nucleotides line up with TRBD1. V lost 5 bases and J lost 2; bases outside the gene matches: 7. The CDR3 length is 15 residues. Germline-derived CDR1 and CDR2 are SEHNR and FQNEAQ (reference sequence). The CDR3 sequence: CASSHPDRGPYEQYF. The CDR3 nucleotides are TGTGCCAGCAGCCATCCGGACAGGGGACCCTACGAGCAGTACTTC.

The rearrangement joins TRBV9 to TRBJ2-7; the D gene could be TRBD1 or TRBD2 (7 bases each). V gave up 0 bases and J gave up 4 bases, with 14 bases separating them. The CDR3 length is 15 residues. CDR1 SGDLS and CDR2 YYNGEE come from the germline V gene. The CDR3 sequence: CASSVGAGGGYEQYF. The CDR3 region has the DNA TGTGCCAGCAGCGTAGGGGCAGGGGGGGGGTACGAGCAGTACTTC.

The V call is TRBV6-2 or TRBV6-3, the J call TRBJ1-2; D gene unclear. The germline V gene has CDR1 MNHEY and CDR2 SVGEGT. This CDR3 spans 16 amino acids. V lost 0 bases and J lost 4, with 15 bases in between. The CDR3 reads CASSYSVLEDFYGYTF. The CDR3 DNA is TGTGCCAGCAGTTACTCGGTTTTGGAGGATTTCTATGGCTACACCTTC.

This chain uses TRBV28 with TRBJ1-1; 11 positions match TRBD1. Germline V gene lookup returns CDR1 MDHEN and CDR2 SYDVKM. The CDR3 spans 19 residues. V shed 2 bases and J 0 bases; nucleotides not matched to a gene: 11. The CDR3 is CASSLPRGGTGGLNTEAFF. In DNA form, the CDR3 reads TGTGCCAGCAGTTTACCCAGGGGAGGGACAGGGGGTCTGAACACTGAAGCTTTCTTT.

The chain is built from TRBV18 and TRBJ1-2, with 9 positions matching TRBD1. Germline V gene data show CDR1 as KGHSH and CDR2 as LQKENI. V lost 2 bases and J lost 2; bases outside the gene matches: 6. The CDR3 covers 16 residues. CDR3 region: CASSPSSGTGNYGYTF. In nucleotides, the CDR3 is TGTGCCAGCTCACCAAGTTCCGGGACAGGGAACTATGGCTACACCTTC. Full variable domain (remainder filled in from reference TRBV18 and TRBJ1-2): NAGVMQNPRHLVRRRGQEARLRCSPMKGHSHVYWYRQLPEEGLKFMVYLQKENIIDESGMPKERFSAEFPKEGPSILRIQQVVRGDSAAYFCASSPSSGTGNYGYTFGSGTRLTVV.

This clone came up a few times. The gene calls are TRBV7-7 and TRBJ1-1; D perhaps matches TRBD1 (6 bases). The CDR3 has 13 residues. V gave up 5 bases and J gave up 2 bases, with 9 bases separating them. Per the germline V gene, CDR1 is SSHAT and CDR2 is FNYEAQ (reference sequence). The CDR3 region has the DNA TGTGCCAGCAGCAAGGACAGTAACACTGAAGCTTTCTTT. This gives the protein CASSKDSNTEAFF.

This clone was seen once. In DNA form, the CDR3 reads TGTGCCAGCAGTATCGGGACTAGCGGGGGGGTTGAGCAGTTCTTC. Translation: CASSIGTSGGVEQFF. The chain couples TRBV11-2 to TRBJ2-1; 16 nucleotides line up with TRBD2. V lost 6 bases, J lost 9 bases, and 5 bases stayed unmatched. This CDR3 has 15 amino acids. The germline CDR1 and CDR2 sequences are SGHAT and FQNNGV.

The chain is built from TRBV6-6 and TRBJ2-7, with D possibly matching TRBD2 (6 bases). Trimming took off 7 bases at V and 5 bases at J, with 15 bases between the two ends. The germline V gene has CDR1 MNHNY and CDR2 SVGAGI (reference sequence). The CDR3 has 13 residues. As DNA, the CDR3 is TGTGCCAGCAACGGCGGGGAATTCCACGAGCAGTACTTC. Amino acid sequence: CASNGGEFHEQYF.

CDR3 sequence reads: CASSGTRSYEQYF. CDR3 DNA sequence: TGTGCCAGCAGTGGAACCCGTTCGTACGAGCAGTACTTC. The V gene is TRBV2, the J gene TRBJ2-7; D unclear. There are 13 residues in the CDR3. V was trimmed by 4 bases and J by 4 bases, leaving 11 bases between them. Germline V gene lookup returns CDR1 SNHLY and CDR2 FYNNEI. Full variable domain (rest looked up from reference TRBV2 and TRBJ2-7): EPEVTQTPSHQVTQMGQEVILRCVPISNHLYFYWYRQILGQKVEFLVSFYNNEISEKSEIFDDQFSVERPDGSNFTLKIRSTKLEDSAMYFCASSGTRSYEQYFGPGTRLTVT.

The chain combines TRBV5-1 with TRBJ2-5; 12 nucleotides align to TRBD2. Losses at the gene ends were 4 bases for V and 4 bases for J; bases not matched to a gene: 8. CDR3 length equals 16 residues. Germline CDR1 reads SGHRS; CDR2 reads YFSETQ. CDR3 protein: CASSSGLAGLGETQYF. The CDR3 DNA sequence: TGCGCCAGCAGCAGCGGACTAGCGGGGTTAGGAGAGACCCAGTACTTC.